This TCR beta chain was profiled in a study of vaccination and CD4 T cells after COVID-19. In the study overall: Subjects got two shots of BNT162b2 or mRNA-1273 vaccine. The post-COVID sampling time was a median 101 days after diagnosis, ranging from 35 to 161.

Time point reported: late sampling 161 to 241 days after vaccination in a few convalescent patients. Germline V gene lookup returns CDR1 SEHNR and CDR2 FQNEAQ (reference sequence). The CDR3 length is 17 residues. V dropped 7 bases and J dropped 3 bases, with 22 bases sitting between them. In TCRdb, the PCR reads were re-called with MiXCR into one record per CDR3 protein. This table holds 25,000 to 30,000 distinct CDR3 sequences, roughly 50% found once. This TCR derives from a human donor who had recovered from COVID-19. The specimen comprised CD4+ T cells from blood, sampled about 7 months after SARS-CoV-2 vaccination. The chain joins TRBV7-9 to TRBJ2-1; D is perhaps TRBD1 or TRBD2 (6 bases each). Here the CDR3 reads CASTPVQGRPSYNEQFF. Here the CDR3 DNA reads TGTGCCAGCACCCCGGTGCAGGGGAGGCCGAGCTACAATGAGCAGTTCTTC.